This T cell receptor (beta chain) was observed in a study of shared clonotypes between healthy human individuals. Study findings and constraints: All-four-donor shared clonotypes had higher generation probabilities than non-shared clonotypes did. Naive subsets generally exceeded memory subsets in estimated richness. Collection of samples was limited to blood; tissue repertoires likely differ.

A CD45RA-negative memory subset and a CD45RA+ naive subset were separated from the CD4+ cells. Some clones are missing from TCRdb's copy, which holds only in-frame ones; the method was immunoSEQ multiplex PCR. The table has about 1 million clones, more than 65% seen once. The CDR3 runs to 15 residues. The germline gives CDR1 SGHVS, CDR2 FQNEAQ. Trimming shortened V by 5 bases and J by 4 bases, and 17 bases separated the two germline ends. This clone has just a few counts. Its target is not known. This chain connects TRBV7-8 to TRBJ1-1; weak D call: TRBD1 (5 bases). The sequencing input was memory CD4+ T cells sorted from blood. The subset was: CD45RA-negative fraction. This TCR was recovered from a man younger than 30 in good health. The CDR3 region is CASSPWDFWGTEAFF. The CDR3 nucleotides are TGTGCCAGCAGCCCCTGGGACTTTTGGGGCACTGAAGCTTTCTTT.